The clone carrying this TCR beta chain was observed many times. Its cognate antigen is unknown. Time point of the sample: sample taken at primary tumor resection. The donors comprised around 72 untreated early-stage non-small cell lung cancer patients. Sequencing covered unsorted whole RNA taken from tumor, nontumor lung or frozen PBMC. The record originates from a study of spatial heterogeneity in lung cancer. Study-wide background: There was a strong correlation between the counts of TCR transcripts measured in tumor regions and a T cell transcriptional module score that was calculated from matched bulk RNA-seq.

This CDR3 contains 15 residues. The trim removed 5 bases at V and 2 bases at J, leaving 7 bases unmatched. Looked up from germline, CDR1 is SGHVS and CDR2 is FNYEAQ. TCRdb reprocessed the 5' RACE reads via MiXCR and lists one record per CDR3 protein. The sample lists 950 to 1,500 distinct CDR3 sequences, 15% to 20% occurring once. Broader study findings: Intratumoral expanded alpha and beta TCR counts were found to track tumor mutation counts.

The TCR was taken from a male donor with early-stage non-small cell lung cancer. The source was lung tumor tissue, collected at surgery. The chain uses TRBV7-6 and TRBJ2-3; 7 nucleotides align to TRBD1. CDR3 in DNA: TGTGCCAGCAGCGAACACAGGGGCGACACAGATACGCAGTATTTT. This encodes CASSEHRGDTDTQYF.